One and the same sample provided the 17 T cell receptor beta chains below, sequenced in a study of blood T cell repertoires in COVID-19. The method was immunoSEQ multiplex PCR; TCRdb's version includes in-frame clones alone and lacks a portion of them. This table has nearly 100,000 clones, approximately 82% appearing once. The material sequenced was peripheral blood. All receptors come from a man between 65 and 85 years old with acute or convalescent COVID-19.

The chain is built from TRBV11-1 and TRBJ2-2, with 9 positions matching TRBD2. CDR1 and CDR2 (germline): SGHAT, FQDESV (reference sequence). The junction had 9 bases not matched to a gene; V was cut back by 10 bases and J by 6 bases. The CDR3 consists of 14 residues. The CDR3 DNA reads as TGTGCCACTAAGACGGCGGGAGGGCCCGGGGAGCTGTTTTTT. It translates to CATKTAGGPGELFF.

The chain joins TRBV7-9 to TRBJ2-5; possibly TRBD2 for D (5 bases). The CDR3 extends over 15 amino acids. The V gene's germline CDR1 is SEHNR and CDR2 FQNEAQ (reference sequence). Deletions cut 6 bases from V and 5 bases from J, with 19 bases between. The CDR3 bases are TGTGCCAGCAGTGAGGGTCCAAGATTGGAGGAGACCCAGTACTTC. Translation: CASSEGPRLEETQYF.

The chain recombines TRBV15 with TRBJ2-3, with TRBD2 as a possible D gene (6 bases). V was trimmed by 1 base and J by 2 bases, leaving 19 bases between them. The germline CDR1 and CDR2 sequences are LNHNV and YYDKDF (reference sequence). The length of the CDR3 is 18 residues. CDR3 in amino acids: CATSRATTVGGVTDTQYF. CDR3 DNA sequence: TGTGCCACCAGCAGAGCCACCACTGTCGGGGGAGTCACAGATACGCAGTATTTT.

The rearrangement joins TRBV10-1 to TRBJ1-1, with D hard to call. The CDR3 is 12 residues long. Germline V gene lookup returns CDR1 WNHNN and CDR2 SYGVQD (reference sequence). V dropped 5 bases and J dropped 1 base, with 5 bases sitting between them. CDR3 sequence reads: CASSRQNTEAFF. The DNA of the CDR3 is TGCGCCAGCAGTAGACAGAACACTGAAGCTTTCTTT.

This sequence joins TRBV6-5 and TRBJ2-5, with D tentatively TRBD1 (6 bases). In germline, CDR1 is MNHEY, CDR2 SVGAGI. The CDR3 is made up of 15 amino acids. Between the trimmed V and J ends, which lost 0 bases and 3 bases, there was a span of 11 bases. The CDR3 region is CASSYSGHQKETQYF. The DNA of the CDR3 is TGTGCCAGCAGTTACTCGGGACACCAAAAAGAGACCCAGTACTTC.

The chain has TRBV27 and TRBJ2-5; TRBD2 matches 11 bases. The germline CDR1 and CDR2 sequences are MNHEY and SMNVEV (reference sequence). The V segment lost 5 bases and the J segment 5 bases; nucleotides outside the gene matches: 13. The CDR3 has 17 amino acids. CDR3 bases: TGTGCCAGCAGTATTATTGCAACTAGCGGGAGTGTTGAGACCCAGTACTTC. Translating it yields CASSIIATSGSVETQYF.

The chain employs TRBV2 and TRBJ2-7; the match to TRBD2 covers 15 bases. The CDR3 loop spans 19 amino acids. Looked up from germline, CDR1 is SNHLY and CDR2 is FYNNEI. With V trimmed by 3 bases and J by 0 bases, 9 bases remained unmatched. The CDR3 sequence is CASSDRRTSGGEHSYEQYF. Written as DNA, the CDR3 is TGTGCCAGCAGTGATCGGAGGACTAGCGGGGGGGAACACTCCTACGAGCAGTACTTC.

The chain uses TRBV10-3 and TRBJ2-5; D is ambiguous. The V gene's germline CDR1 is ENHRY and CDR2 SYGVKD. V was cut by 4 bases and J by 0 bases, with 6 bases left in between. This CDR3 has 13 residues. The CDR3 DNA sequence: TGTGCCATCAGTGTACAGAACCAAGAGACCCAGTACTTC. This codes for CAISVQNQETQYF.

This chain joins TRBV28 and TRBJ1-1; D unresolved. Germline values: CDR1 MDHEN, CDR2 SYDVKM. Trimming took off 7 bases at V and 9 bases at J, with 12 bases between the two ends. The CDR3 is 11 residues long. The CDR3: CASNSAFQAFF. In nucleotides, the CDR3 is TGTGCCAGCAATTCAGCGTTTCAAGCTTTCTTT.

J is TRBJ1-1 and V is TRBV7-3; 7 nucleotides agree with TRBD1. Trimming at V came to 8 bases and at J to 1 base, leaving 4 bases not matched to a gene. This CDR3 has 13 residues. The germline V gene encodes CDR1 SGHTA and CDR2 FQGTGA. CDR3: CASGRQGNTEAFF. The DNA of the CDR3 is TGTGCCAGCGGTAGACAGGGGAACACTGAAGCTTTCTTT.

This clone showed up just a few times. The J gene is TRBJ1-5, the V gene TRBV9; D is unclear. V lost 4 bases and J lost 6, with 17 bases in between. Germline lookup yields CDR1 SGDLS and CDR2 YYNGEE. The length of the CDR3 is 15 residues. DNA for the CDR3: TGTGCCAGCAGCCCTTTCGAGGGTCTGGGTCAGCCCCAGCATTTT. This codes for CASSPFEGLGQPQHF. Together with reference TRBV9 and TRBJ1-5, the CDR3 gives the full variable domain: DSGVTQTPKHLITATGQRVTLRCSPRSGDLSVYWYQQSLDQGLQFLIQYYNGEERAKGNILERFSAQQFPDLHSELNLSSLELGDSALYFCASSPFEGLGQPQHFGDGTRLSIL.

The rearrangement links TRBV7-8 to TRBJ2-2; D may be TRBD2 (6 bases). With 6 bases removed from V and 1 base from J, the gap between germline ends came to 12 bases. The CDR3 runs 15 residues. Germline-derived CDR1 and CDR2 are SGHVS and FQNEAQ. CDR3 protein: CASRSHSGNTGELFF. The CDR3 DNA reads TGTGCCAGCAGGAGCCATAGCGGGAACACCGGGGAGCTGTTTTTT.

The chain employs TRBV28 and TRBJ2-1; D is perhaps TRBD2 (6 bases). The CDR3 covers 14 residues. Trimming left V 5 bases short and J 4 bases short, with 12 bases between. The germline CDR1 and CDR2 sequences are MDHEN and SYDVKM. CDR3 sequence: CASSRSGPYNEQFF. The CDR3 DNA follows: TGTGCCAGCAGTCGTAGCGGACCATACAATGAGCAGTTCTTC.

DNA of the CDR3: TGTGCCAGTAGTCCTAGGTCGTCAGATACGCAGTATTTT. Translation gives CASSPRSSDTQYF. The chain uses TRBV19 and TRBJ2-3; D is unclear. The V gene lost 5 bases and the J gene lost 4 bases, with 10 bases spanning the gap. Germline V gives CDR1 LNHDA, CDR2 SQIVND (reference sequence). There are 13 residues in the CDR3.

This chain links TRBV4-1 with TRBJ2-7; 7 positions agree with TRBD1. The CDR3 contains 15 residues. Germline CDR1 and CDR2: MGHRA and YSYEKL. V was clipped by 2 bases and J by 3 bases; unmatched bases: 7. Written as DNA, the CDR3 is TGCGCCAGCAGCCAACAGGCAGGGGGTGACTACGAGCAGTACTTC. This translates into CASSQQAGGDYEQYF.

Turning to this clone: A read error may account for a junction end that differs from germline. The chain is built from TRBV7-7 and TRBJ2-1; a possible D gene is TRBD1 (6 bases). CDR1 is SSHAT and CDR2 is FNYEAQ in the germline V gene (reference sequence). The CDR3 consists of 15 residues. As DNA, the CDR3 is TGTGCTAGCAGCTTAGGCCAGGGGTTGTACAATGAGCAGTTCTTC. This encodes CASSLGQGLYNEQFF.

The rearrangement joins TRBV6-5 to TRBJ2-1, with D perhaps TRBD2 (7 bases). CDR3 length equals 15 residues. Germline V gene data show CDR1 as MNHEY and CDR2 as SVGAGI. The V and J ends lost 8 bases and 8 bases respectively, with 22 bases between them. CDR3 residues: CASSPGGARYDEQFF. The DNA of the CDR3 is TGTGCCAGCTCCCCGGGGGGCGCACGGTATGATGAGCAGTTCTTC.